The sequence of this T cell receptor beta chain was determined in a study of spatial heterogeneity in lung cancer. On the study more broadly: The study sequenced follow-up PBMC samples when they were available, at a median of around 2 years after resection.

TCRdb independently ran MiXCR on the 5' RACE reads; one entry per CDR3 protein. Of about 120,000 distinct CDR3 sequences listed, more than 10% are singletons. Time point: blood at routine non-recurrence follow-up after resection. The authors sequenced whole RNA from tumor, nontumor lung or frozen PBMC without sorting. Germline V lookup: CDR1 PRHDT, CDR2 FYEKMQ (reference sequence). V was shortened by 4 bases and J by 10 bases, with 16 bases between the two germline ends. The CDR3 covers 13 residues. The chain links TRBV13 to TRBJ1-2; D is perhaps TRBD1 (5 bases). The receptor was isolated from a female donor with early-stage non-small cell lung cancer. This sample comprised PBMCs, obtained at follow-up. The CDR3: CASSSSGRVPYTF. In nucleotides, the CDR3 is TGTGCCAGCAGCTCTTCAGGGAGGGTCCCCTACACCTTC. Based on the CDR3 plus reference TRBV13 and TRBJ1-2, the full variable domain is AAGVIQSPRHLIKEKRETATLKCYPIPRHDTVYWYQQGPGQDPQFLISFYEKMQSDKGSIPDRFSAQQFSDYHSELNMSSLELGDSALYFCASSSSGRVPYTFGSGTRLTVV.